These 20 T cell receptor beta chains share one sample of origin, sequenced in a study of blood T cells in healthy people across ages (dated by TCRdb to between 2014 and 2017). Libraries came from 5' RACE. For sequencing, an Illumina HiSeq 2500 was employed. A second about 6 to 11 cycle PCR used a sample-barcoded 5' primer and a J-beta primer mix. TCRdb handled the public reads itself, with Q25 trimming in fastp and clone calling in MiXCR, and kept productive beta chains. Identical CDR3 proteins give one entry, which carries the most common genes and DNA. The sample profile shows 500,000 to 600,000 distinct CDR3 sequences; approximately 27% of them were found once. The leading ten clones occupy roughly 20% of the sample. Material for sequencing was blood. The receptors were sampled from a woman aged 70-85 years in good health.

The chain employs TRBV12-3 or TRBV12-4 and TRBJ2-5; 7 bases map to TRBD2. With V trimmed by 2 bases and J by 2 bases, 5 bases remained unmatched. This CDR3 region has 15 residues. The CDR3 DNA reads TGTGCCAGCAGTTTACCGGGGGGATCTCAAGAGACCCAGTACTTC. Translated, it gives CASSLPGGSQETQYF.

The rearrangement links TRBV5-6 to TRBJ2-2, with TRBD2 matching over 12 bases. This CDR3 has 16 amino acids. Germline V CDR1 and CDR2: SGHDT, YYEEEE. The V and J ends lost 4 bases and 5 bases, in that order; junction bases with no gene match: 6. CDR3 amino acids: CASSTGLAGFTGELFF. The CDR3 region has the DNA TGTGCCAGCAGCACCGGACTAGCGGGGTTTACCGGGGAGCTGTTTTTT.

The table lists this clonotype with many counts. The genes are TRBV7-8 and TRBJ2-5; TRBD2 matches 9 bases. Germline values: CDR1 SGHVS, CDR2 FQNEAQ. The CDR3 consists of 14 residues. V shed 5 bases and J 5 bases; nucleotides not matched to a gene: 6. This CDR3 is CASSPDSGGETQYF. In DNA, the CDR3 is TGTGCCAGCAGCCCAGACAGCGGGGGGGAGACCCAGTACTTC.

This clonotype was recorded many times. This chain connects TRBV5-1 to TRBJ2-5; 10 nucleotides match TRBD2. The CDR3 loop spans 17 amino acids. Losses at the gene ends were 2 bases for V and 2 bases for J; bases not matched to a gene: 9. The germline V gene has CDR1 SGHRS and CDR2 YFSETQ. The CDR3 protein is CASSFGLAGAKQETQYF. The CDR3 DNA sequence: TGCGCCAGCAGCTTTGGGCTAGCGGGGGCCAAACAAGAGACCCAGTACTTC. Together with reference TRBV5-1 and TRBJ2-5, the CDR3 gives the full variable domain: KAGVTQTPRYLIKTRGQQVTLSCSPISGHRSVSWYQQTPGQGLQFLFEYFSETQRNKGNFPGRFSGRQFSNSRSEMNVSTLELGDSALYLCASSFGLAGAKQETQYFGPGTRLLVL.

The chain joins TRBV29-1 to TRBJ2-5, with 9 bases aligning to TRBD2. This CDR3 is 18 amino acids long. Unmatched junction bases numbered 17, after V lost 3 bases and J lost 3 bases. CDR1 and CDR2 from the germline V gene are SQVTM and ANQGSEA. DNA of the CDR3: TGCAGCGTTGAGAAATGGGCTAGCGGGACGAGAACCAAAGAGACCCAGTACTTC. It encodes CSVEKWASGTRTKETQYF.

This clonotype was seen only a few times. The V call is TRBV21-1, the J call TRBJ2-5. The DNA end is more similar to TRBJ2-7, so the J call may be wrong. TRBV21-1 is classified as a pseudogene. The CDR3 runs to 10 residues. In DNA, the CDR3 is TGTGCCAGGGAAGCTTACGAGCAGTACTTC. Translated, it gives CAREAYEQYF.

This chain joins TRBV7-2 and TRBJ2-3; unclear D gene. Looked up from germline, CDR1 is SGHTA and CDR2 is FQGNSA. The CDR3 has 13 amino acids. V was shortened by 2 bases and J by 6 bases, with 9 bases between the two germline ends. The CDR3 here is CASSLSEMDTQYF. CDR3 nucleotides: TGTGCCAGCAGCTTATCTGAGATGGATACGCAGTATTTT.

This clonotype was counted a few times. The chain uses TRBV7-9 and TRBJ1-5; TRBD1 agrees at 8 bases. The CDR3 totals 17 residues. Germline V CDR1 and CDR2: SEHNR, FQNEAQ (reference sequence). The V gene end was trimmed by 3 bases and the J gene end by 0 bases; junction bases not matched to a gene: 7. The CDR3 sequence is CASSFFQGANSNQPQHF. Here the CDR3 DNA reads TGTGCCAGCAGCTTCTTCCAGGGGGCTAATAGCAATCAGCCCCAGCATTTT.

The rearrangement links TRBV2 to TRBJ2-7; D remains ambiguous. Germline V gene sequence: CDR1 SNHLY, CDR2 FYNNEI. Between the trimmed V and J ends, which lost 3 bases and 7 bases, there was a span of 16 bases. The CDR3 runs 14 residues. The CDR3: CASSDSRELGEQYF. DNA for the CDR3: TGTGCCAGCAGTGACTCCCGAGAACTTGGGGAGCAGTACTTC.

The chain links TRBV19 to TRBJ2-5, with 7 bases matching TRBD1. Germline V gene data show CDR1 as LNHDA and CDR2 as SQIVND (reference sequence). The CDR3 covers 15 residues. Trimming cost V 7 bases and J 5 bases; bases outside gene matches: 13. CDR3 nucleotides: TGTGCCAGTACCTCCGGACAGGCGTCGGGGGAGACCCAGTACTTC. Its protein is CASTSGQASGETQYF.

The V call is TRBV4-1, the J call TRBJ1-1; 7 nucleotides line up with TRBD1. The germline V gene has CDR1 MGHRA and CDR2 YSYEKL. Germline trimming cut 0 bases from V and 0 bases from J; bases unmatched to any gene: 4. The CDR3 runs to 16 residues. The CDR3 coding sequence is TGCGCCAGCAGCCAAGATGAAACAGGGGTGAACACTGAAGCTTTCTTT. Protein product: CASSQDETGVNTEAFF.

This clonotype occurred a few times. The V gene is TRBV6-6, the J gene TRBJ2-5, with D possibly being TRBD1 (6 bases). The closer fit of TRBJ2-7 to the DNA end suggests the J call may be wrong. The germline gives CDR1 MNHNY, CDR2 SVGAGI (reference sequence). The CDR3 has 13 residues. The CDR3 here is CASLGDTSYEQYF. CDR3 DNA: TGTGCCAGCCTCGGGGACACCTCCTACGAGCAGTACTTC.

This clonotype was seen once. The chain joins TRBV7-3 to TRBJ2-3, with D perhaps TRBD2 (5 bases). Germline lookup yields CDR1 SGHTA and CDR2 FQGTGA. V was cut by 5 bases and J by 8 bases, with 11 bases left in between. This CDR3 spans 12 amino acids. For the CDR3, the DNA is TGTGCCAGCAGCCCCTCAGAGGGTACGCAGTATTTT. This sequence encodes CASSPSEGTQYF.

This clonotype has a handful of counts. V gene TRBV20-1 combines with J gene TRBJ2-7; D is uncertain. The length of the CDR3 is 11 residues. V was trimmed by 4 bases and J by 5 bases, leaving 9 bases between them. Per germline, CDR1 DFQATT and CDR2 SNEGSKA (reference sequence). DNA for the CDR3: TGCAGTGCTATTAAGGGCCACGAGCAGTACTTC. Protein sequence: CSAIKGHEQYF.

As DNA, the CDR3 is TGCGCCAGCAGCTTGGGTGATAGCGGGGGAGAGACCCAGTACTTC. It translates to CASSLGDSGGETQYF. The chain uses TRBV5-1 and TRBJ2-5; 9 bases match TRBD2. V shed 0 bases and J 4 bases; nucleotides not matched to a gene: 4. CDR1 and CDR2 (germline): SGHRS, YFSETQ. The CDR3 loop spans 15 amino acids. Complete variable domain (other parts from reference TRBV5-1 and TRBJ2-5): KAGVTQTPRYLIKTRGQQVTLSCSPISGHRSVSWYQQTPGQGLQFLFEYFSETQRNKGNFPGRFSGRQFSNSRSEMNVSTLELGDSALYLCASSLGDSGGETQYFGPGTRLLVL.

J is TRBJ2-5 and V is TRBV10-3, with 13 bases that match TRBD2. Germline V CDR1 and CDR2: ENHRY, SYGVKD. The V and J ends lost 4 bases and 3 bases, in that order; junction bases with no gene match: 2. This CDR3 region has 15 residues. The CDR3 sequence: CAISAGLAGKETQYF. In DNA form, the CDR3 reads TGTGCCATCAGTGCGGGACTAGCGGGAAAAGAGACCCAGTACTTC.

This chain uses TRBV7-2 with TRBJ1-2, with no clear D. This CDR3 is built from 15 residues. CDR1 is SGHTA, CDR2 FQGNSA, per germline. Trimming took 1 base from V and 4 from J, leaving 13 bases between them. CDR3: CASSLERLLIYGYTF. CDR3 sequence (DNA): TGTGCCAGCAGCTTAGAACGGCTTTTAATCTATGGCTACACCTTC.

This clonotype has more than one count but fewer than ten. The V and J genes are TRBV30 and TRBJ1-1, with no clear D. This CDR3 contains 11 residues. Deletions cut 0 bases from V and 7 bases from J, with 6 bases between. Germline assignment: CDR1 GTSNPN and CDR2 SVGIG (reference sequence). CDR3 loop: CAWSVVYEAFF. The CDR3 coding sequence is TGTGCCTGGAGTGTTGTGTATGAAGCTTTCTTT.

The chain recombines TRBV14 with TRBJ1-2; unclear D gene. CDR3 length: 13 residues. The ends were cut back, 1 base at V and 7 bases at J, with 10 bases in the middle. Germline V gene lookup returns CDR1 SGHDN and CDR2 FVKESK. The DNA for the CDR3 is TGTGCCAGCAGCCAAGGACTCACGGGTGGCTACACCTTC. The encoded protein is CASSQGLTGGYTF.

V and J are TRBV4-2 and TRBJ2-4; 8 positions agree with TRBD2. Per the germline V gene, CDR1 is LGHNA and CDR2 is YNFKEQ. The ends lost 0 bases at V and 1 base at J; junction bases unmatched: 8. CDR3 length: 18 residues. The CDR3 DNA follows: TGTGCCAGCAGCCAAGAGGAGCGGGAGATGTGGGCCAAAAACATTCAGTACTTC. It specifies CASSQEEREMWAKNIQYF.